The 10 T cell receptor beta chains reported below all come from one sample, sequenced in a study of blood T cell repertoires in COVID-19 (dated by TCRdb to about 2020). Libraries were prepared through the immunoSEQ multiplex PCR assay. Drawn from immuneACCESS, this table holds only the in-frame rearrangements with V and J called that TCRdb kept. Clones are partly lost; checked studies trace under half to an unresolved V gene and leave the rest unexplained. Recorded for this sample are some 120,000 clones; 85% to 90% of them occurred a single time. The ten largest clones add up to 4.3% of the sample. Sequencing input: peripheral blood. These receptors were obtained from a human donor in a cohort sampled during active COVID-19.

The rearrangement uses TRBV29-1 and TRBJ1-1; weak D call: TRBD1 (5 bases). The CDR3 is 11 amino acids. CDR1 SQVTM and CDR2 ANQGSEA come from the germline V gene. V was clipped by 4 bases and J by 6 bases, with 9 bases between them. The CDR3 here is CSVGRAPEAFF. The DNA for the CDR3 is TGCAGCGTTGGCAGGGCACCTGAAGCTTTCTTT.

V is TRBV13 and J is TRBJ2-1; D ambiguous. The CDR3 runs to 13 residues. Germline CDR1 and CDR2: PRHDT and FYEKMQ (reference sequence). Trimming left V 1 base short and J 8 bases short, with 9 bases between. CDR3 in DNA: TGTGCCAGCAGCTTAGTGTCGGTTTATGAGCAGTTCTTC. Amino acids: CASSLVSVYEQFF.

CDR3 DNA sequence: TGTGCCAGCAGCCCGAAACAGGGGGCCTGGGAGACCCAGTACTTC. Its translation is CASSPKQGAWETQYF. The chain combines TRBV6-5 with TRBJ2-5; 9 bases fit TRBD1. This CDR3 region has 15 residues. V lost 6 bases to trimming and J lost 5 bases; unmatched junction nucleotides: 10. Germline V lookup: CDR1 MNHEY, CDR2 SVGAGI.

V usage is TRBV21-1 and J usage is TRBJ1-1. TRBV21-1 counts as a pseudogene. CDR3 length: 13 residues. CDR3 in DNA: TGTGCCAGCAGCAAAGAGGCTGGGGGGTGGGCTTTCTTT. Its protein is CASSKEAGGWAFF.

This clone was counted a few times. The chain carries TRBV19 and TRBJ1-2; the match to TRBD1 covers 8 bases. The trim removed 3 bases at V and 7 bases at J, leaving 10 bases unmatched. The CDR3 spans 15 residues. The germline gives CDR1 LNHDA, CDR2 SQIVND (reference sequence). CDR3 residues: CASSIHIDRGGGYTF. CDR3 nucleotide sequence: TGTGCCAGTAGTATCCACATAGACAGGGGCGGTGGCTACACCTTC.

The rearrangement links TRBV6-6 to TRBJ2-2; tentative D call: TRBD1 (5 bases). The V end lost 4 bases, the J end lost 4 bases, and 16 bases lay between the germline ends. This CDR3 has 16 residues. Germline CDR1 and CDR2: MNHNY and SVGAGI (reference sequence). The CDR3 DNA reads TGTGCCAGCAGTTGGGTCAGGGCTCGGGTCACCGGGGAGCTGTTTTTT. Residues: CASSWVRARVTGELFF.

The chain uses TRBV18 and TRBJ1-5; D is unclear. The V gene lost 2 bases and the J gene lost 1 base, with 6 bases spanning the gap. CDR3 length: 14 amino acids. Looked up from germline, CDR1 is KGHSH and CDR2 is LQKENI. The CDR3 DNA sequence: TGTGCCAGCTCACCAGGGCAGAGCAATCAGCCCCAGCATTTT. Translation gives CASSPGQSNQPQHF.

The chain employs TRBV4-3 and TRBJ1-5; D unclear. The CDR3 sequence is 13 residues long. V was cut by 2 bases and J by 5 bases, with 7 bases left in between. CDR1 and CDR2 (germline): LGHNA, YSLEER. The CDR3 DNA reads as TGCGCCAGCAGCCAAACGAGAGATCAGCCCCAGCATTTT. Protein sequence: CASSQTRDQPQHF.

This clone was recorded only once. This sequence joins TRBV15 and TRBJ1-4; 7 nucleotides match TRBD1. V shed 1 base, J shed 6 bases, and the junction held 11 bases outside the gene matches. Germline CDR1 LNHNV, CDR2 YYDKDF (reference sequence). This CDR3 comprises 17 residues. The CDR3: CATSRGPSTGVHEKLFF. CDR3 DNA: TGTGCCACCAGCAGAGGCCCCTCTACAGGGGTCCATGAAAAACTGTTTTTT. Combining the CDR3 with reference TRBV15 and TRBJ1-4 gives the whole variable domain DAMVIQNPRYQVTQFGKPVTLSCSQTLNHNVMYWYQQKSSQAPKLLFHYYDKDFNNEADTPDNFQSRRPNTSFCFLDIRSPGLGDTAMYLCATSRGPSTGVHEKLFFGSGTQLSVL.

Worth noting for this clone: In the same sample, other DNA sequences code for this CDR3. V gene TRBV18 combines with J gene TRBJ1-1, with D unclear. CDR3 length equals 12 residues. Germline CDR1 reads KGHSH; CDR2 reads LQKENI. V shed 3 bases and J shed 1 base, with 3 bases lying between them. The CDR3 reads CASSPQNTEAFF. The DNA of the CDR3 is TGTGCCAGCTCACCTCAGAACACTGAAGCTTTCTTT.